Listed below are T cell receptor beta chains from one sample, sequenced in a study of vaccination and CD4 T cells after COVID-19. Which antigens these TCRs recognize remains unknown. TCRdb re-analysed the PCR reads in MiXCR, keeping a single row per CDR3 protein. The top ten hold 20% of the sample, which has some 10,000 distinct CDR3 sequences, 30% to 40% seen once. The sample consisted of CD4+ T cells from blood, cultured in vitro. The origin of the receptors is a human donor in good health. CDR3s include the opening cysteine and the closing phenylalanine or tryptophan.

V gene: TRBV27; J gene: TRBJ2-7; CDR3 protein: CASSLTTSGGLYEQYF
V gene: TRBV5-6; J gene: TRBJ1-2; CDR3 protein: CASSLGQVPLANYGYTF
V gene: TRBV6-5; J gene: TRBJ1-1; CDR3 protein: CASSFGGLDTEAFF
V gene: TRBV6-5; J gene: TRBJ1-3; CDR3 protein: CASSSAGNTIYF
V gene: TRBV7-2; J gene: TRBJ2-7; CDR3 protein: CASSSLYEQYF
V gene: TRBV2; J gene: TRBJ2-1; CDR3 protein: CASSGRDRGYNEQFF
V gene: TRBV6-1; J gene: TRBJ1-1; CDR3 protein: CASSDRGGNTEAFF
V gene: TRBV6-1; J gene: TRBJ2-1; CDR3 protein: CASSEDSPRVSSYNEQFF
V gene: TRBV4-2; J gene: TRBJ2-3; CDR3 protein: CATGLAGSPDTQYF
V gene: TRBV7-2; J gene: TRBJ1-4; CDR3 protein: CASSSSTNEKLFF
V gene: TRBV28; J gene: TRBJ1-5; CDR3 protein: CASSPGKGAYQPQHF
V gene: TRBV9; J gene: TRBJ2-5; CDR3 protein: CASSVVWTQYF
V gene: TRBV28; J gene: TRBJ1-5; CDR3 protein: CASSFPGTEGTSNQPQHF
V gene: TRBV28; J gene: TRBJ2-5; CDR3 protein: CASSPDTGGTQYF
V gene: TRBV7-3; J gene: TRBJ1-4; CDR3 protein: CASSLYGRPNEKLFF
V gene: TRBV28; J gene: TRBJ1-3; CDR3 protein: CASSGTGGRGNTIYF
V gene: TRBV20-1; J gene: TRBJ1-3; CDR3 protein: CSAREGAESSGNTIYF
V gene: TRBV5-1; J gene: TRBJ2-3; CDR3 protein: CASSFRGEDTQYF
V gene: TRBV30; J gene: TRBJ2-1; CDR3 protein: CAWSVPLLGNEQFF
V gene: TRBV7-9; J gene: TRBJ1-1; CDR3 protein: CASSLREGMNTEAFF
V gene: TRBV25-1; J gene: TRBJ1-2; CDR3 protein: CASTQGYGYTF
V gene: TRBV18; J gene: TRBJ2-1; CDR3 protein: CASSPTLGDRLSYNEQFF
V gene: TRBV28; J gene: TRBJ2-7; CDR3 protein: CASSSVTSGDSYEQYF
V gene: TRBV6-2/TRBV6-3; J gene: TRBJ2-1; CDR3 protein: CASTERSGEQFF
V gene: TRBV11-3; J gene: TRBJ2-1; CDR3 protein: CASSLVGAGYNEQFF
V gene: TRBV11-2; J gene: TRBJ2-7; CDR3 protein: CASRFSGEPYEQYF
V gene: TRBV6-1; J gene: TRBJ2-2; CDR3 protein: CASRLYRGDGELFF
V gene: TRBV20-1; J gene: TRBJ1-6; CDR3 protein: CSASNRGSYNSPLHF
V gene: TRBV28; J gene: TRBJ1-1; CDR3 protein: CASGRGGNTEAFF
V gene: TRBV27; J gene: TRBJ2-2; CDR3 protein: CASSPTDRDGTGELFF
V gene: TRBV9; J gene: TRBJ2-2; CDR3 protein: CASSVATVSGELFF
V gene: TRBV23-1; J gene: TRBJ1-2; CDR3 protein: CAKRGGPANYGYTF
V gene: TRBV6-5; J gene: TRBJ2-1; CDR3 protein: CASSYKGQGFYNEQFF
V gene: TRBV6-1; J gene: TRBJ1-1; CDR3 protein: CASRETGNTEAFF
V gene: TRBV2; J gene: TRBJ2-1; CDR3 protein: CASSQRLAGGPPYNEQFF
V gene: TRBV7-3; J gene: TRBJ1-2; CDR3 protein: CASSLSGNVVNGYTF
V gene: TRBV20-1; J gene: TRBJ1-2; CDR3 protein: CSASDRNYGYTF
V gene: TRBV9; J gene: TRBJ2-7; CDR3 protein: CASSVDRYF
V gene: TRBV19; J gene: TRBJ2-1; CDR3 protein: CAISGGKSYNEQFF
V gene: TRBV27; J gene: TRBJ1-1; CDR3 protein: CASSLKGLGRTEAFF
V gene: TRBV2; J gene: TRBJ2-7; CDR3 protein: CASTELPTSGGVGGYF
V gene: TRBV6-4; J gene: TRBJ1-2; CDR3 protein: CASSDSAVANYGYTF
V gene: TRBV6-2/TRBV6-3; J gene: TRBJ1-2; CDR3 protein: CASEPGDGYTF
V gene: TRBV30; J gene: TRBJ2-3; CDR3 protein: CAWSVGLASTDTQYF
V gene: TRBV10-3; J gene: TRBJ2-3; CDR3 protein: CAIGQGAGGDTQYF
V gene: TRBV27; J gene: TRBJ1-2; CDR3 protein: CASSGALQGINGYTF
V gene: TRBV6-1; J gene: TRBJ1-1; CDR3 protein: CASTTVSRTEAFF
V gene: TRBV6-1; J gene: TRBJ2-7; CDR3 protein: CASSQLTGGSGIEQYF
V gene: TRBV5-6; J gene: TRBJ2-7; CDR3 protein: CASSWRDSYEQYF
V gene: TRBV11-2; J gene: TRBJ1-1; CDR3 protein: CASSLDRTGGGEAFF
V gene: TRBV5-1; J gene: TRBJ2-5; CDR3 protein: CASCPGLTAGQETQYF
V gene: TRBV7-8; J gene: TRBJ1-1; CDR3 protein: CASSPRLATEAFF
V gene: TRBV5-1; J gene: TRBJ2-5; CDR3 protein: CASSLSGTPQETQYF
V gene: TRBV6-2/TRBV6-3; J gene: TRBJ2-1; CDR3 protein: CASSSRRTYNEQFF
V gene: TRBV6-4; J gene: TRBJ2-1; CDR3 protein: CASSKELNNEQFF
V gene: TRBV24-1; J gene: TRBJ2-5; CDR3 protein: CATSWGEETQYF
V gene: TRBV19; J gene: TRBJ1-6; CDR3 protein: CASSPQTGSSYNSPLHF